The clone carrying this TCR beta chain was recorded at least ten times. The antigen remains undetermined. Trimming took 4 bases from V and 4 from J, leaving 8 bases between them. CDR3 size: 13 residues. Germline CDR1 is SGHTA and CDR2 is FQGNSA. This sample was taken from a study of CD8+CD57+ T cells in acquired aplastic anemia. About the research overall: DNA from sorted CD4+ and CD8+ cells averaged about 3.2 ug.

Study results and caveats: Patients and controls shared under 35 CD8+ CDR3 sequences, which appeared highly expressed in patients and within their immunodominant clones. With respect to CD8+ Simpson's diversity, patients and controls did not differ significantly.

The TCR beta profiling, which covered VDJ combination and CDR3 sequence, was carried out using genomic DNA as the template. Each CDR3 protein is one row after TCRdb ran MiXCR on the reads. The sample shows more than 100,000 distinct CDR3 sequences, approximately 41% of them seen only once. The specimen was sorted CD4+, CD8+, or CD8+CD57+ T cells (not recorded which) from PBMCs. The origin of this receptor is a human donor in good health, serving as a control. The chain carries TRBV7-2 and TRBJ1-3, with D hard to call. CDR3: CASSWAPGNTIYF. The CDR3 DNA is TGTGCCAGCAGCTGGGCCCCCGGAAACACCATATATTTT.